This T cell receptor (beta chain) emerged from a study of technical replicates of blood from a few donors. This clone was seen just once. Libraries were prepared by immunoSEQ multiplex PCR; TCRdb keeps only in-frame clonotypes and omits some of them. The data contain almost 70,000 clones, roughly 93% of them seen just once; the ten biggest clones take up roughly 0.37%. The specimen sequenced was T cells isolated from PBMCs. The origin of this receptor is a human donor in good health.

The CDR3 reads CASSPRPVGQSYNEQFF. Here the CDR3 DNA reads TGTGCCAGCAGCCCCCGCCCAGTGGGGCAGTCCTACAATGAGCAGTTCTTC. The chain recombines TRBV5-4 with TRBJ2-1, with D maybe TRBD1 (5 bases). V was pared by 4 bases and J by 1 base, with 18 bases between. Germline values: CDR1 SGHNT, CDR2 YYREEE (reference sequence). The CDR3 covers 17 residues. Based on the CDR3 plus reference TRBV5-4 and TRBJ2-1, the full variable domain is ETGVTQSPTHLIKTRGQQVTLRCSSQSGHNTVSWYQQALGQGPQFIFQYYREEENGRGNFPPRFSGLQFPNYSSELNVNALELDDSALYLCASSPRPVGQSYNEQFFGPGTRLTVL.